Given below is one T cell receptor (beta chain) in context. What it binds is unknown. The CDR3 length is 15 residues. The V gene's germline CDR1 is SGDLS and CDR2 YYNGEE. Trimming pared 1 base from V and 2 bases from J, leaving 12 bases between. Clones were sequenced by immunoSEQ multiplex PCR, and TCRdb holds only the in-frame ones, with some missing. The table has about 69,000 clones, over 90% seen once; the top ten hold 1%. The sample belongs to a study of cytomegalovirus exposure and HLA in healthy donors. Findings and caveats of the study: Reports showed the classifier diagnosing cytomegalovirus status with high specificity and sensitivity. Generally TCR sequences proved uncommon, though certain public TCRs appeared in numerous donors.

V and J are TRBV9 and TRBJ1-1; TRBD1 is a possible D gene (5 bases). The specimen sequenced was PBMCs. This TCR derives from a woman between 18 and 29 years old in good health and CMV-seronegative. CDR3: CASSVTGARNTEAFF. CDR3 sequence (DNA): TGTGCCAGCAGCGTAACTGGGGCGCGAAACACTGAAGCTTTCTTT.